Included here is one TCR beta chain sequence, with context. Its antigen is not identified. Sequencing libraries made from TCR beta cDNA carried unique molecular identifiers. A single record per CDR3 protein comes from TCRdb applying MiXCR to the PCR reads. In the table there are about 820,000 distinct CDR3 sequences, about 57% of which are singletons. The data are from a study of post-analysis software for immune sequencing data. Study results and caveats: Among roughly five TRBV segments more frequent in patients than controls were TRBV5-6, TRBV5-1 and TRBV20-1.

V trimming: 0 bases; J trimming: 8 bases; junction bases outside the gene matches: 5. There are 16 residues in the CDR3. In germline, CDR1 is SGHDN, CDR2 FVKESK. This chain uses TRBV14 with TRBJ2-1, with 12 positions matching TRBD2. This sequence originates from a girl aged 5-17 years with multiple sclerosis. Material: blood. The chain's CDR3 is CASSQEPSGRAHEQFF. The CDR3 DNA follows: TGTGCCAGCAGCCAAGAACCTAGCGGGAGGGCCCATGAGCAGTTCTTC. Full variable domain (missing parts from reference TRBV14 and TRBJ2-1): EAGVTQFPSHSVIEKGQTVTLRCDPISGHDNLYWYRRVMGKEIKFLLHFVKESKQDESGMPNNRFLAERTGGTYSTLKVQPAELEDSGVYFCASSQEPSGRAHEQFFGPGTRLTVL.